Listed here are 30 T cell receptor beta chains from one sample, sequenced in a study of CD8 T cells in ankylosing spondylitis. In TCRdb, the 5' RACE reads were re-called with MiXCR into one record per CDR3 protein. Altogether approximately 30,000 distinct CDR3 sequences are present, about 7% being singletons, with the ten largest covering about 10%. Specimen: blood, either unsorted or a sorted T cell fraction (not recorded which). All receptors derive from a male donor with ankylosing spondylitis or in good health (not recorded which).

There are many counts of this clonotype. This chain uses TRBV5-1 with TRBJ2-2; 8 bases map to TRBD2. The trim removed 2 bases at V and 6 bases at J, leaving 9 bases unmatched. Germline-derived CDR1 and CDR2 are SGHRS and YFSETQ. The CDR3 is 16 amino acids. The CDR3 protein is CASSFMSSGSAGELFF. CDR3 DNA sequence: TGCGCCAGCAGCTTTATGTCCAGCGGGAGCGCCGGGGAGCTGTTTTTT.

The sample holds many counts of this clonotype. The chain joins TRBV12-3 or TRBV12-4 to TRBJ1-2, with TRBD1 identical over 12 bases. This CDR3 contains 17 residues. V lost 0 bases and J lost 4; bases outside the gene matches: 6. Here the CDR3 DNA reads TGTGCCAGCAGTTTAGCGGGACAGGGGGCGCGCAGCTATGGCTACACCTTC. This codes for CASSLAGQGARSYGYTF.

At least ten counts were recorded for this clonotype. This chain connects TRBV6-5 to TRBJ1-1; D remains ambiguous. Deletions cut 3 bases from V and 2 bases from J, with 7 bases between. The CDR3 is 13 amino acids. From germline, CDR1 is MNHEY and CDR2 SVGAGI. This CDR3 reads CASSYLTNTEAFF. In DNA, the CDR3 is TGTGCCAGCAGTTATTTGACCAACACTGAAGCTTTCTTT.

This clonotype showed up many times. The rearrangement links TRBV7-9 to TRBJ2-7; D assignment may be TRBD1 or TRBD2 (5 bases each). In germline, CDR1 is SEHNR, CDR2 FQNEAQ (reference sequence). V gave up 4 bases and J gave up 2 bases, with 12 bases separating them. This CDR3 has 14 residues. The chain's CDR3 is CASSYRDQTYEQYF. As DNA, the CDR3 is TGTGCCAGCAGCTACCGGGACCAGACCTACGAGCAGTACTTC. The complete variable domain, with remaining parts taken from reference TRBV7-9 and TRBJ2-7, reads DTGVSQNPRHKITKRGQNVTFRCDPISEHNRLYWYRQTLGQGPEFLTYFQNEAQLEKSRLLSDRFSAERPKGSFSTLEIQRTEQGDSAMYLCASSYRDQTYEQYFGPGTRLTVT.

This clonotype was seen many times. The DNA for the CDR3 is TGTGCCGCCAAAGAACAGGGAAGAGACACTGAAGCTTTCTTT. Translating it yields CAAKEQGRDTEAFF. The chain employs TRBV10-3 and TRBJ1-1, with a tentative D call TRBD1 (6 bases). Germline V gene data show CDR1 as ENHRY and CDR2 as SYGVKD. The CDR3 totals 14 residues. Trimming removed 11 bases from V and 3 bases from J, with 19 bases in between.

This clonotype has only a few counts. V is TRBV20-1 and J is TRBJ1-4, with TRBD1 matching over 8 bases. V was pared by 0 bases and J by 2 bases, with 8 bases of the junction left unmatched. Per germline, CDR1 DFQATT and CDR2 SNEGSKA (reference sequence). The CDR3 extends over 17 amino acids. CDR3 sequence reads: CSARDPAGGLTNEKLFF. DNA for the CDR3: TGCAGTGCTAGAGATCCCGCAGGGGGCTTGACTAATGAAAAACTGTTTTTT.

This clonotype has at least ten counts. One junction end does not reproduce the germline sequence, and a read error may be involved. The chain has TRBV5-1 and TRBJ2-5; D gene uncertain. There are 12 residues in the CDR3. Germline CDR1 reads SGHRS; CDR2 reads YFSETQ. The CDR3 DNA reads TGCGCCAGCAGCTTGAACCAGGAGACCCAGTACTTC. Amino acid sequence: CASSLNQETQYF.

As for this clonotype: It may be a read error: a sequence one base away is much more abundant. The chain joins TRBV7-3 to TRBJ2-1, with D perhaps matching TRBD1 (6 bases). The CDR3 covers 15 residues. Germline-derived CDR1 and CDR2 are SGHTA and FQGTGA. V shed 1 base and J shed 3 bases, with 10 bases lying between them. This chain's CDR3 is CASSLKAGDYNEQFF. The CDR3 nucleotides read TGTGCCAGCAGCTTAAAAGCAGGGGACTACAATGAGCAGTTCTTC.

This clonotype has at least ten counts. A read error may account for a junction end that differs from germline. The chain couples TRBV7-8 to TRBJ2-5, with TRBD2 as a possible D gene (5 bases). The CDR3 has 13 amino acids. Per germline, CDR1 SGHVS and CDR2 FQNEAQ. The CDR3 coding sequence is TGTGCCAGCAGCTTTAGCGACCAAGGGACCCAGTACTTC. The encoded protein is CASSFSDQGTQYF.

This clonotype was detected many times. The chain employs TRBV29-1 and TRBJ2-7; a possible D gene is TRBD1 (5 bases). The CDR3 covers 11 residues. From germline, CDR1 is SQVTM and CDR2 ANQGSEA. V shed 4 bases and J shed 1 base, with 5 bases lying between them. The DNA of the CDR3 is TGCAGCGTTGGACAGTCCTACGAGCAGTACTTC. Its translation: CSVGQSYEQYF.

This clonotype was observed at least ten times. This sequence joins TRBV29-1 and TRBJ2-1; a weak D match, TRBD2 (5 bases). Germline CDR1 and CDR2: SQVTM and ANQGSEA. Trimming shortened V by 4 bases and J by 0 bases, and 10 bases separated the two germline ends. CDR3 length: 14 residues. CDR3 sequence reads: CSVASGNSYNEQFF. CDR3 nucleotides: TGCAGCGTTGCAAGCGGAAACTCCTACAATGAGCAGTTCTTC.

This clonotype was counted a few times. V gene TRBV11-3 combines with J gene TRBJ2-2; no reliable D call. Trimming stripped 3 bases from V and 0 bases from J, with 11 bases between. This CDR3 has 16 residues. CDR1 is SGHNT and CDR2 is YENEEA in the germline V gene. CDR3 residues: CASSLQDPANTGELFF. Here the CDR3 DNA reads TGTGCCAGCAGCTTGCAGGACCCCGCGAACACCGGGGAGCTGTTTTTT.

This clonotype was found a few times. The V gene is TRBV6-1, the J gene TRBJ2-5, with 11 bases lining up with TRBD1. Unmatched junction bases numbered 7, after V lost 5 bases and J lost 5 bases. Germline-derived CDR1 and CDR2 are MNHNS and SASEGT. This CDR3 contains 15 residues. The CDR3 loop is CASSKDRGRLETQYF. The CDR3 DNA reads as TGTGCCAGCAGTAAGGACAGGGGGCGTTTGGAGACCCAGTACTTC.

The chain links TRBV29-1 to TRBJ2-7, with 8 bases aligning to TRBD2. The V and J ends lost 4 bases and 2 bases, in that order; junction bases with no gene match: 4. CDR3 length: 13 residues. CDR1 and CDR2 (germline): SQVTM, ANQGSEA. The CDR3 sequence is CSVATSGTYEQYF. DNA for the CDR3: TGCAGCGTTGCCACTAGCGGAACCTACGAGCAGTACTTC.

This clonotype was observed once. It may be a read error: a sequence one base away is much more abundant. V gene TRBV5-1 combines with J gene TRBJ2-7; D unclear. Germline V gene lookup returns CDR1 SGHRS and CDR2 YFSETQ. The CDR3 loop spans 14 amino acids. Written as DNA, the CDR3 is TGCGCCAGCAGATTGGAGCGACTTGAGCACGAGCAGTACTTC. Translating it yields CASRLERLEHEQYF.

This sequence joins TRBV27 and TRBJ2-1, with D tentatively TRBD1 (6 bases). V was trimmed by 2 bases and J by 9 bases, leaving 11 bases between them. CDR3 size: 13 residues. Per the germline V gene, CDR1 is MNHEY and CDR2 is SMNVEV (reference sequence). The DNA for the CDR3 is TGTGCCAGCAGTTTACTACAGGGAGTTGAGCAGTTCTTC. Translated: CASSLLQGVEQFF.

This clonotype was counted many times. The CDR3 region has the DNA TGTGCCAGCACCCTCCAGGACGCCTCCACAGATACGCAGTATTTT. It specifies CASTLQDASTDTQYF. The chain couples TRBV12-3 or TRBV12-4 to TRBJ2-3; no clear D gene. V lost 7 bases, J lost 2 bases, and 16 bases lay in between. The CDR3 length is 15 residues.

About this clonotype: A single base separates this from a much larger clone, so it may be a read error. V usage is TRBV7-2 and J usage is TRBJ1-4; 8 bases match TRBD1. V lost 7 bases and J lost 1; bases outside the gene matches: 5. This CDR3 comprises 15 residues. Germline V gene lookup returns CDR1 SGHTA and CDR2 FQGNSA. CDR3 residues: CASNTQGGTNEKLFF. The DNA of the CDR3 is TGTGCCAGCAACACACAGGGGGGAACTAATGAAAAACTGTTTTTT.

This clonotype was detected many times. The CDR3 bases are TGTGCCAGCACCCCGCAGCGGAACACCGGGGAGCTGTTTTTT. Encoded protein: CASTPQRNTGELFF. The chain uses TRBV12-3 or TRBV12-4 and TRBJ2-2; D uncertain. The ends were cut back, 7 bases at V and 1 base at J, with 10 bases in the middle. The CDR3 loop spans 14 amino acids.

This clonotype was seen repeatedly, ten times or more. The genes are TRBV12-3 or TRBV12-4 and TRBJ2-1, with 10 bases identical to TRBD1. The CDR3 spans 13 residues. Trimming cost V 6 bases and J 9 bases; bases outside gene matches: 5. The CDR3 DNA follows: TGTGCCAGCAGGGGGGACAGGGGAACTGAGCAGTTCTTC. Protein: CASRGDRGTEQFF.

This clonotype was seen repeatedly, ten times or more. The chain employs TRBV20-1 and TRBJ2-5; D perhaps matches TRBD2 (6 bases). The CDR3 totals 15 residues. With 3 bases removed from V and 0 bases from J, the gap between germline ends came to 14 bases. Germline values: CDR1 DFQATT, CDR2 SNEGSKA (reference sequence). The CDR3 DNA reads TGCAGTGCTAGCGGGGACTTGGGCGACCAAGAGACCCAGTACTTC. Residues: CSASGDLGDQETQYF.

This clonotype appeared many times. The rearrangement uses TRBV12-3 or TRBV12-4 and TRBJ1-1; TRBD1 matches at 8 bases. The V and J ends lost 5 bases and 7 bases, in that order; junction bases with no gene match: 12. CDR3 length equals 15 residues. CDR3 nucleotide sequence: TGTGCCAGCAGTCCCCGGACAGGGAGTACGGATGAAGCTTTCTTT. Residues: CASSPRTGSTDEAFF.

The table lists this clonotype with many counts. The chain combines TRBV30 with TRBJ1-2; no reliable D call. The V end was cut by 0 bases, the J end by 6 bases, with 11 bases between. This CDR3 is built from 13 residues. CDR1 and CDR2 (germline): GTSNPN, SVGIG (reference sequence). The DNA of the CDR3 is TGTGCCTGGAGTGTACTTGGCGGGGATGGCTACACCTTC. It is translated as CAWSVLGGDGYTF.

This clonotype was seen ten or more times. The junction differs from germline at one of its ends, possibly a read error. V gene TRBV19 combines with J gene TRBJ2-5; TRBD1 is a possible D gene (6 bases). This CDR3 has 13 residues. From germline, CDR1 is LNHDA and CDR2 SQIVND (reference sequence). The CDR3 nucleotides are TGTGCCAGTAGCATAGACAGGCAAGAGACCCAGTACTTC. It encodes CASSIDRQETQYF.

At least ten counts were recorded for this clonotype. Compared with germline, one end of the junction differs, possibly owing to a read error. V and J are TRBV7-7 and TRBJ2-5, with 7 bases aligning to TRBD2. This CDR3 is 16 amino acids long. CDR1 and CDR2 from the germline V gene are SSHAT and FNYEAQ (reference sequence). The CDR3 spells CASSLAGPGPQETQYF. Written as DNA, the CDR3 is TGTGCTAGCAGCTTAGCGGGCCCCGGGCCACAAGAGACCCAGTACTTC.

This clonotype has at least ten counts. V usage is TRBV18 and J usage is TRBJ2-7, with TRBD1 matching over 8 bases. The length of the CDR3 is 14 residues. Germline CDR1 and CDR2: KGHSH and LQKENI. With 3 bases clipped from V and 3 bases from J, the junction kept 4 bases outside the gene matches. This CDR3 reads CASSPAQGVYEQYF. CDR3 sequence (DNA): TGTGCCAGCTCACCTGCACAGGGGGTCTACGAGCAGTACTTC. Combining the CDR3 with reference TRBV18 and TRBJ2-7 gives the whole variable domain NAGVMQNPRHLVRRRGQEARLRCSPMKGHSHVYWYRQLPEEGLKFMVYLQKENIIDESGMPKERFSAEFPKEGPSILRIQQVVRGDSAAYFCASSPAQGVYEQYFGPGTRLTVT.

V usage is TRBV5-1 and J usage is TRBJ1-6, with TRBD1 matching over 10 bases. Germline CDR1 reads SGHRS; CDR2 reads YFSETQ. The CDR3 spans 17 residues. V gave up 0 bases and J gave up 8 bases; unmatched junction bases: 8. CDR3 in DNA: TGCGCCAGCAGCTTGGACCAACCCGGGACAGGGGATTCACCCCTCCACTTT. Translated: CASSLDQPGTGDSPLHF.

The chain employs TRBV6-1 and TRBJ2-6; D possibly uses TRBD1 or TRBD2 (7 bases each). The CDR3 covers 19 residues. The V gene's germline CDR1 is MNHNS and CDR2 SASEGT. V shed 8 bases and J shed 0 bases, with 23 bases lying between them. The DNA of the CDR3 is TGTGCCAGCCTCAAACCCAGGGGGGGTTCCTTCTCTGGGGCCAACGTCCTGACTTTC. It specifies CASLKPRGGSFSGANVLTF.

This clonotype was observed many times. The chain is built from TRBV12-3 or TRBV12-4 and TRBJ1-6, with 7 nucleotides matching TRBD1. The CDR3 is 14 amino acids. Trimming cost V 5 bases and J 8 bases; bases outside gene matches: 6. The CDR3 here is CASSPGQKDSPLHF. For the CDR3, the DNA is TGTGCCAGCAGTCCGGGACAGAAGGATTCACCCCTCCACTTT.

This chain uses TRBV7-2 with TRBJ2-5, with D possibly TRBD2 on 7 matching bases. Germline lookup yields CDR1 SGHTA and CDR2 FQGNSA. Trimming left V 0 bases short and J 4 bases short, with 9 bases between. The CDR3 sequence is 14 residues long. The CDR3 DNA reads as TGTGCCAGCAGCTTAGCGGGAGGGGGAGAGACCCAGTACTTC. Translating gives CASSLAGGGETQYF.